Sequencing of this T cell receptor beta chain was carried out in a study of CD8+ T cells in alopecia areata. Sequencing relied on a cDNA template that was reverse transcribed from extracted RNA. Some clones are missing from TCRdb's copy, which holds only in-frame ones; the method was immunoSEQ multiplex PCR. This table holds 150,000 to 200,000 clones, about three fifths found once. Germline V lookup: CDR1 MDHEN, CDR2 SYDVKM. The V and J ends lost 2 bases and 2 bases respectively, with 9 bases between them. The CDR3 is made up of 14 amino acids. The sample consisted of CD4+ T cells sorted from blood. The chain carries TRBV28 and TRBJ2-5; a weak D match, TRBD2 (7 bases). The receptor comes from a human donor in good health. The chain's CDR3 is CASSLKGGQETQYF. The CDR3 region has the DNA TGTGCCAGCAGTTTAAAGGGGGGGCAAGAGACCCAGTACTTC.